What follows describes a single T cell receptor (beta chain). Its antigen is unknown. The TCR beta library used iRepertoire HTBI primers with Arm-PCR amplification of CDR3. MiXCR, run by TCRdb on the multiplex PCR reads, gives a single entry per CDR3 protein. The data show under 450,000 distinct CDR3 sequences, less than 30% seen once. The data are from a study of regulatory T cells in long-lasting Graves disease. Findings and caveats of the study: Segments TRBV28, TRBJ1-2 and TRBJ2-5 showed preferential usage in persistent disease.

Time point given: persistent/refractory GD, antithyroid drugs over 5 years with positive TRAb. From PBMCs, RNA was extracted and then used to make the TCR library. Germline-derived CDR1 and CDR2 are MDHEN and SYDVKM. This CDR3 comprises 19 residues. Germline trimming cut 6 bases from V and 0 bases from J; bases unmatched to any gene: 8. The sequence derives from a woman in her forties with Graves disease. The chain couples TRBV28 to TRBJ2-1; 16 bases align to TRBD2. The specimen was peripheral blood mononuclear cells (PBMCs), collected when the disease was refractory, from a patient treated with antithyroid drugs. The DNA for the CDR3 is TGTGCCAGCAGCCAACCGGGACTAGCGGGAGGGGGCTCCTACAATGAGCAGTTCTTC. Residues: CASSQPGLAGGGSYNEQFF.